This entry describes one T cell receptor (beta chain). The antigen is unknown. This library used about 360 ng RNA and molecular barcoded adaptors spanning alpha/delta and beta/gamma chains. Each CDR3 protein gets one entry after TCRdb re-called the reads with MiXCR. The repertoire holds about 530 distinct CDR3 sequences, with roughly 80% as singletons. Sampling of bone marrow took place during active disease in every patient. CDR1 is SGHRS, CDR2 YFSETQ, per germline. This CDR3 comprises 17 residues. V trimming: 0 bases; J trimming: 7 bases; junction bases outside the gene matches: 9. The sample originates from a study of read filtering for tumor transcriptome and immune sequencing. Background on the study: R-ISS stage counts were eight or nine for I, about 15 for II, roughly seven for III.

Broader study findings: Single-read clonotypes: roughly 82% of IR-seq clonotypes (about 3.5% of reads), around three quarters of RNA-seq clonotypes (around 45% of reads). The sorted CD138-negative fraction was a mixed bone marrow immune population, not purified T cells.

The rearrangement joins TRBV5-1 to TRBJ2-1; 11 bases align to TRBD2. Sequenced input: a population of CD138-negative cells sorted from bone marrow. The sequence derives from a donor at least 40 years old with multiple myeloma. This table probably holds off-target reads from a library built for another chain. Here the CDR3 DNA reads TGCGCCAGCAGCTTGGGGGCCACTAGCGGGAGTCTGAATGAGCAGTTCTTC. Encoded protein: CASSLGATSGSLNEQFF.